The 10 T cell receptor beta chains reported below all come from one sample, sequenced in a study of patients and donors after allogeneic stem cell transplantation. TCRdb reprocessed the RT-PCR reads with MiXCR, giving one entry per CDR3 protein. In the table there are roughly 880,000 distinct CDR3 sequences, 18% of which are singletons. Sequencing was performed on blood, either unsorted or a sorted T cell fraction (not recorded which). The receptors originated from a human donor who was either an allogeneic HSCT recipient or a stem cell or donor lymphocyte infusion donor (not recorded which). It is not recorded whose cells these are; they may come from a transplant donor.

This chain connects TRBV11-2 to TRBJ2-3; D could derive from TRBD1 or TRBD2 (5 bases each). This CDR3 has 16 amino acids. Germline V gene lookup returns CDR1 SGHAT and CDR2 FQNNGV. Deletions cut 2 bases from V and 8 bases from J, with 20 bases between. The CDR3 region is CASSLTVSLGDGTQYF. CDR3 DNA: TGTGCCAGCAGCTTAACGGTTAGCTTGGGGGACGGTACGCAGTATTTT.

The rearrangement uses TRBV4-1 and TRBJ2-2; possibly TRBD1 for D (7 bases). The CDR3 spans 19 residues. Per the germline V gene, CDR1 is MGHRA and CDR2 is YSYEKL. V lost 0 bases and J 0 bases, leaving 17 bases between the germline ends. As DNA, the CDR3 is TGCGCCAGCAGCCAAGATATGGGGGGACAGTTCGCGAACACCGGGGAGCTGTTTTTT. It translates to CASSQDMGGQFANTGELFF.

CDR3 nucleotides: TGTGCCACGGCGCCAGGTTTGAACTATGGCTACACCTTC. Encoded protein: CATAPGLNYGYTF. The chain has TRBV5-6 and TRBJ1-2; D gene ambiguous. The ends were cut back, 9 bases at V and 2 bases at J, with 14 bases in the middle. The CDR3 runs 13 residues. Germline CDR1 is SGHDT and CDR2 is YYEEEE.

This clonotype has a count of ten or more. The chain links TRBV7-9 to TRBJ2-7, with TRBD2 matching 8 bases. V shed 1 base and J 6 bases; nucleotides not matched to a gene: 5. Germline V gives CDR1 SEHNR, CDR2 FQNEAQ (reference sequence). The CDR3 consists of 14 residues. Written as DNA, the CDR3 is TGTGCCAGCAGCTTAGAGGGGCTAGCGGGCGAGCAGTACTTC. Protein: CASSLEGLAGEQYF.

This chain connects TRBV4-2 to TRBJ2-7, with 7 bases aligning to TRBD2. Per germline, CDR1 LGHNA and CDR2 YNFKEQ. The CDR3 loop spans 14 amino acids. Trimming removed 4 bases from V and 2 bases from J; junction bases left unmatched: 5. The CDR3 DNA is TGTGCCAGCAGCCCTAGGGACTATACCTACGAGCAGTACTTC. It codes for CASSPRDYTYEQYF.

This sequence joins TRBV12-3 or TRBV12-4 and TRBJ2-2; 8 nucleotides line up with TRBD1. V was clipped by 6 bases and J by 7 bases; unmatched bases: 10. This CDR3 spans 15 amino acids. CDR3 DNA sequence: TGTGCCAGCAGGCCCGGGGACAGGCAAATCGGGGAGCTGTTTTTT. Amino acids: CASRPGDRQIGELFF.

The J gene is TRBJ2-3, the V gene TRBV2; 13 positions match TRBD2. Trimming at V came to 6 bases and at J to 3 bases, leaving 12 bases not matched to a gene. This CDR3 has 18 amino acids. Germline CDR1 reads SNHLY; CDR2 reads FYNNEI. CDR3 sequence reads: CASSGLAGAFPNTDTQYF. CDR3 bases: TGTGCCAGCAGCGGACTAGCGGGGGCCTTCCCAAATACAGATACGCAGTATTTT.

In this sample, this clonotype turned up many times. The DNA of the CDR3 is TGCAGCGTTGGTGGCAGGGCGGACCAAAAAGCTTTCTTT. This gives the protein CSVGGRADQKAFF. The chain joins TRBV29-1 to TRBJ1-1, with D perhaps TRBD1 (5 bases). The CDR3 consists of 13 residues. Per the germline V gene, CDR1 is SQVTM and CDR2 is ANQGSEA. The V end was cut by 4 bases, the J end by 9 bases, with 18 bases between.

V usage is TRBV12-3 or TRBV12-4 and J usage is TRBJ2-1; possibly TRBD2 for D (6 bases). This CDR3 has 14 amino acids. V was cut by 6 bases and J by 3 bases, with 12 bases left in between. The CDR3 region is CASRFASVYNEQFF. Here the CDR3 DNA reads TGTGCCAGCAGGTTTGCTAGCGTCTACAATGAGCAGTTCTTC.

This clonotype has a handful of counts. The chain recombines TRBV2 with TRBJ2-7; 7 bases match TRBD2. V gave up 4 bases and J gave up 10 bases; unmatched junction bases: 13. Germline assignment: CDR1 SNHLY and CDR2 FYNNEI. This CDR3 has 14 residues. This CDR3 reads CASSGTPGGTHQYF. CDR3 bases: TGTGCCAGCAGTGGGACTCCGGGAGGTACGCACCAGTACTTC.